Each of the 22 T cell receptor beta chains below was sequenced from the same sample in a study of T cells expressing NK-cell markers. TCRdb re-analyzed the 5' RACE reads; it lists each CDR3 protein once, without DNA. This table lists fewer than 400,000 distinct CDR3 sequences. Specimen: blood T cells: a sorted CD56 or NKG2C T cell subset, CD4+ or CD8+ T cells, or bulk PBMC T cells (not recorded which). The receptors were gathered from a man aged 18 to 69 in good health.

This chain links TRBV7-9 with TRBJ2-3. CDR1 SEHNR and CDR2 FQNEAQ come from the germline V gene (reference sequence). The length of the CDR3 is 16 residues. CDR3 sequence: CASSLFGGTSTDTQYF. Based on the CDR3 plus reference TRBV7-9 and TRBJ2-3, the full variable domain is DTGVSQNPRHKITKRGQNVTFRCDPISEHNRLYWYRQTLGQGPEFLTYFQNEAQLEKSRLLSDRFSAERPKGSFSTLEIQRTEQGDSAMYLCASSLFGGTSTDTQYFGPGTRLTVL.

The rearrangement uses TRBV7-9 and TRBJ2-3; TCRdb's D call, TRBD2, is unchecked because there is no DNA. CDR1 and CDR2 from the germline V gene are SEHNR and FQNEAQ (reference sequence). CDR3 length: 17 amino acids. CDR3 in amino acids: CASSPGLAGARTDTQYF.

The chain combines TRBV24-1 with TRBJ2-5. In germline, CDR1 is KGHDR, CDR2 SFDVKD. The CDR3 runs 14 residues. Here the CDR3 reads CATSESSGQETQYF.

The chain joins TRBV28 to TRBJ2-1; TCRdb returns TRBD1, unconfirmable since there is no DNA. Germline CDR1 is MDHEN and CDR2 is SYDVKM. The CDR3 is 15 residues long. CDR3 sequence reads: CASSPEVGRNNEQFF.

The chain joins TRBV7-2 to TRBJ1-4; checking the TCRdb D call of TRBD1 is not possible without DNA. Germline values: CDR1 SGHTA, CDR2 FQGNSA. CDR3 length equals 13 residues. Here the CDR3 reads CASSLTGQAELFF. The variable domain in full, with the rest retrieved from reference TRBV7-2 and TRBJ1-4, is GAGVSQSPSNKVTEKGKDVELRCDPISGHTALYWYRQSLGQGLEFLIYFQGNSAPDKSGLPSDRFSAERTGGSVSTLTIQRTQQEDSAVYLCASSLTGQAELFFGSGTQLSVL.

V gene TRBV9 combines with J gene TRBJ2-6. Germline assignment: CDR1 SGDLS and CDR2 YYNGEE. The CDR3 spans 17 residues. The CDR3 region is CASSVGDGNSGANVLTF. Full variable domain (outside the CDR3, taken from reference TRBV9 and TRBJ2-6): DSGVTQTPKHLITATGQRVTLRCSPRSGDLSVYWYQQSLDQGLQFLIQYYNGEERAKGNILERFSAQQFPDLHSELNLSSLELGDSALYFCASSVGDGNSGANVLTFGAGSRLTVL.

The genes are TRBV6-5 and TRBJ2-2; the TRBD2 assignment by TCRdb is unverifiable without DNA. CDR1 and CDR2 (germline): MNHEY, SVGAGI. The length of the CDR3 is 16 residues. The chain's CDR3 is CASSWVEGANTGELFF.

The chain combines TRBV20-1 with TRBJ2-7. CDR1 and CDR2 (germline): DFQATT, SNEGSKA (reference sequence). CDR3 length equals 15 residues. The chain's CDR3 is CSASDVRGRSYEQYF.

The V gene is TRBV12-3 or TRBV12-4, the J gene TRBJ2-5; TCRdb's assignment of TRBD2 cannot be checked, as there is no DNA. This CDR3 comprises 14 residues. CDR3 sequence: CASRGLAVQETQYF.

V usage is TRBV7-9 and J usage is TRBJ1-2; as DNA is missing, the TRBD1 call by TCRdb cannot be tested. From germline, CDR1 is SEHNR and CDR2 FQNEAQ (reference sequence). This CDR3 has 15 amino acids. The CDR3 region is CASSQLGATNYGYTF.

V usage is TRBV5-1 and J usage is TRBJ2-3; TCRdb names TRBD2, which stays unverified in the absence of DNA. The CDR3 is 18 residues long. Germline V lookup: CDR1 SGHRS, CDR2 YFSETQ. The CDR3: CASRGTGLAGASTDTQYF.

The V gene is TRBV14, the J gene TRBJ1-6; no DNA is available, so the TRBD1 call from TCRdb remains unchecked. Looked up from germline, CDR1 is SGHDN and CDR2 is FVKESK. The CDR3 runs to 14 residues. CDR3 sequence: CASSQGTVRSPLHF.

The chain links TRBV27 to TRBJ2-7; TCRdb reports TRBD1, a call that lacks DNA to check it against. The CDR3 consists of 14 residues. The V gene's germline CDR1 is MNHEY and CDR2 SMNVEV (reference sequence). CDR3 residues: CASSPGPRPYEQYF.

The gene calls are TRBV5-5 and TRBJ2-3. Germline V gene sequence: CDR1 SGHKS, CDR2 YYEKEE (reference sequence). The CDR3 contains 15 residues. CDR3: CASSPRSIGTDTQYF.

The chain carries TRBV12-3 or TRBV12-4 and TRBJ2-2; the TCRdb call, TRBD1, lacks DNA for checking. The length of the CDR3 is 16 residues. The CDR3 here is CASSPGQGRNTGELFF.

V is TRBV6-2 or TRBV6-3 and J is TRBJ1-1; TCRdb's D call, TRBD1, is unchecked because there is no DNA. CDR1 is MNHEY, CDR2 SVGEGT, per germline. The CDR3 runs 14 residues. CDR3 in amino acids: CASCWDRGFTEAFF.

V gene TRBV9 combines with J gene TRBJ2-4; as DNA is missing, the TRBD1 call by TCRdb cannot be tested. This CDR3 is built from 17 residues. From germline, CDR1 is SGDLS and CDR2 YYNGEE. CDR3 amino acids: CASSVGDPLLAKNIQYF.

The genes are TRBV20-1 and TRBJ2-7; TCRdb proposes TRBD2, but this gene call is untestable without DNA. Germline-derived CDR1 and CDR2 are DFQATT and SNEGSKA (reference sequence). This CDR3 has 14 residues. The CDR3: CSANSPLVAHEQYF.

The V gene is TRBV5-1, the J gene TRBJ2-1; lacking DNA, the TRBD1 call made by TCRdb goes unchecked. In germline, CDR1 is SGHRS, CDR2 YFSETQ. The CDR3 extends over 15 amino acids. CDR3: CASSPGAGVNNEQFF.

The J gene is TRBJ2-3, the V gene TRBV11-2; the D call from TCRdb, TRBD1, cannot be confirmed without DNA. Germline lookup yields CDR1 SGHAT and CDR2 FQNNGV. The CDR3 covers 17 residues. The chain's CDR3 is CASSLDWAGGHTDTQYF.

The chain links TRBV2 to TRBJ1-2; TCRdb lists TRBD1, though no DNA is available to test this call. Germline V gene data show CDR1 as SNHLY and CDR2 as FYNNEI. The CDR3 runs to 14 residues. Here the CDR3 reads CASGGTGTNYGYTF. The variable domain in full, with the rest retrieved from reference TRBV2 and TRBJ1-2, is EPEVTQTPSHQVTQMGQEVILRCVPISNHLYFYWYRQILGQKVEFLVSFYNNEISEKSEIFDDQFSVERPDGSNFTLKIRSTKLEDSAMYFCASGGTGTNYGYTFGSGTRLTVV.

The chain joins TRBV6-5 to TRBJ2-7; without DNA, the TCRdb call of TRBD2 cannot be checked. Germline values: CDR1 MNHEY, CDR2 SVGAGI. CDR3 length: 16 amino acids. The chain's CDR3 is CASSYRGQPSSYEQYF.